The next 27 T cell receptor beta chains were all read from a single sample in a study of T-cell memory formation after mild COVID-19 (dated by TCRdb to 2020 to 2022). Library preparation employed 5' RACE. Sequencing was performed on an Illumina NovaSeq 6000. In-frame beta chains were kept once TCRdb had trimmed the public reads at Q25 with fastp and called clones with MiXCR. A single entry per CDR3 protein holds the most common genes and DNA from its merged rows. For this sample the table gives 100,000 to 150,000 distinct CDR3 sequences, of which approximately 5.9% were detected only once. The top ten hold approximately 2% of the sample. The specimen sequenced was PBMCs or a T cell subset sorted from them (not recorded which). These receptors were taken from an adult woman who had mild COVID-19 (a few samples of this study predate the infection). The sample titles of this study are shuffled in the database, so cell type and time point are left out; the donor was told from shared clones.

This clonotype was seen a handful of times. J is TRBJ1-3 and V is TRBV6-6; TRBD1 agrees at 10 bases. The CDR3 has 17 residues. Trimming at V came to 5 bases and at J to 0 bases, leaving 7 bases not matched to a gene. Germline V CDR1 and CDR2: MNHNY, SVGAGI (reference sequence). CDR3 coding DNA: TGTGCCAGCAGTCTTGGGACAGGGGCTAGCTCTGGAAACACCATATATTTT. Its translation is CASSLGTGASSGNTIYF.

This clonotype was observed once. The CDR3 spells CATDVKGGNQPQHF. The DNA of the CDR3 is TGTGCCACCGATGTCAAAGGGGGGAATCAGCCCCAGCATTTT. The J gene is TRBJ1-5, the V gene TRBV24-1; D is perhaps TRBD1 (6 bases). The CDR3 is made up of 14 amino acids. Trimming removed 9 bases from V and 4 bases from J, with 15 bases in between. The germline gives CDR1 KGHDR, CDR2 SFDVKD.

CDR3: CASSLVVGPSGSYGYTF. In DNA, the CDR3 is TGTGCCAGCAGCTTAGTGGTCGGGCCCTCTGGGTCCTATGGCTACACCTTC. The V gene is TRBV7-9, the J gene TRBJ1-2; D is unresolved. The ends were cut back, 1 base at V and 4 bases at J, with 19 bases in the middle. The germline V gene encodes CDR1 SEHNR and CDR2 FQNEAQ (reference sequence). The CDR3 has 17 residues.

This clonotype appeared a few times. The chain couples TRBV5-1 to TRBJ2-5; D is unresolved. CDR3 size: 13 residues. Germline V CDR1 and CDR2: SGHRS, YFSETQ. V was pared by 4 bases and J by 1 base, with 8 bases between. CDR3 loop: CASSPASQETQYF. Here the CDR3 DNA reads TGCGCCAGCAGCCCCGCCAGCCAAGAGACCCAGTACTTC.

The rearrangement uses TRBV5-4 and TRBJ1-3, with D unresolved. Looked up from germline, CDR1 is SGHNT and CDR2 is YYREEE (reference sequence). This CDR3 comprises 14 residues. Trimming shortened V by 0 bases and J by 2 bases, and 6 bases separated the two germline ends. This chain's CDR3 is CASSLGQTGNTIYF. The DNA of the CDR3 is TGTGCCAGCAGCTTGGGTCAGACTGGAAACACCATATATTTT.

The V call is TRBV7-9, the J call TRBJ2-4; D gene ambiguous. The ends were cut back, 2 bases at V and 0 bases at J, with 8 bases in the middle. The CDR3 spans 15 residues. Germline V CDR1 and CDR2: SEHNR, FQNEAQ (reference sequence). For the CDR3, the DNA is TGTGCCAGCAGCTTATCGTCTCTAGCCAAAAACATTCAGTACTTC. Amino acids: CASSLSSLAKNIQYF.

The V gene is TRBV6-2 or TRBV6-3, the J gene TRBJ2-5; a weak D match, TRBD2 (6 bases). This CDR3 is 19 amino acids long. Germline CDR1 MNHEY, CDR2 SVGEGT. V was shortened by 2 bases and J by 0 bases, with 22 bases between the two germline ends. CDR3 sequence reads: CASSYGRGLNSPYQETQYF. The CDR3 DNA sequence: TGTGCCAGCAGTTACGGTCGGGGACTCAACTCTCCGTACCAAGAGACCCAGTACTTC.

This clonotype has at least ten counts. The V and J genes are TRBV7-9 and TRBJ2-3; D gene ambiguous. Germline loops: CDR1 SEHNR, CDR2 FQNEAQ (reference sequence). The CDR3 contains 13 residues. Trimming removed 2 bases from V and 0 bases from J, with 3 bases in between. The CDR3: CASSLFSTDTQYF. The CDR3 DNA is TGTGCCAGCAGCTTATTTAGCACAGATACGCAGTATTTT.

This clonotype was counted ten times or more. The CDR3 protein is CASSFFAGGQETQYF. CDR3 nucleotide sequence: TGTGCCAGCAGCTTTTTTGCGGGGGGCCAAGAGACCCAGTACTTC. The J gene is TRBJ2-5, the V gene TRBV5-6; 8 bases are shared with TRBD2. V gave up 2 bases and J gave up 1 base; unmatched junction bases: 4. The CDR3 has 15 residues. Germline-derived CDR1 and CDR2 are SGHDT and YYEEEE.

This clonotype was detected a few times. The chain has TRBV24-1 and TRBJ1-2; 7 nucleotides align to TRBD1. Germline assignment: CDR1 KGHDR and CDR2 SFDVKD. V was clipped by 5 bases and J by 2 bases; unmatched bases: 10. This CDR3 is built from 16 residues. The CDR3 sequence is CATSARDRAGNYGYTF. The CDR3 nucleotides are TGTGCCACCAGTGCCCGCGACAGGGCGGGGAACTATGGCTACACCTTC.

This clonotype came up many times. V is TRBV5-6 and J is TRBJ1-1, with D unclear. The CDR3 sequence is 13 residues long. V shed 3 bases and J shed 1 base, with 7 bases lying between them. Germline CDR1 is SGHDT and CDR2 is YYEEEE. CDR3 sequence: CASSYPPNTEAFF. CDR3 nucleotide sequence: TGTGCCAGCAGCTATCCACCGAACACTGAAGCTTTCTTT.

This clonotype has just a few counts. The chain combines TRBV14 with TRBJ2-3; D gene ambiguous. Between the trimmed V and J ends, which lost 0 bases and 0 bases, there was a span of 7 bases. The CDR3 runs 15 residues. Germline V gene sequence: CDR1 SGHDN, CDR2 FVKESK. As DNA, the CDR3 is TGTGCCAGCAGCCAAGACCAAACTAGCACAGATACGCAGTATTTT. It is translated as CASSQDQTSTDTQYF.

This clonotype came up many times. V and J are TRBV4-3 and TRBJ1-4, with D hard to call. CDR1 LGHNA and CDR2 YSLEER come from the germline V gene. The CDR3 runs 16 residues. Trimming removed 0 bases from V and 8 bases from J, with 16 bases in between. The CDR3 loop reads CASSQDTILLGEKLFF. The DNA of the CDR3 is TGCGCCAGCAGCCAAGATACGATCTTGCTGGGGGAAAAACTGTTTTTT.

This clonotype was recorded at least ten times. The chain couples TRBV7-9 to TRBJ2-5, with no clear D. V dropped 3 bases and J dropped 5 bases, with 13 bases sitting between them. Germline assignment: CDR1 SEHNR and CDR2 FQNEAQ (reference sequence). The CDR3 is 14 amino acids. The CDR3 DNA reads as TGTGCCAGCAGCTTTCCCCCAAGGGTGGAGACCCAGTACTTC. Translation gives CASSFPPRVETQYF.

This clonotype was detected many times. J is TRBJ2-7 and V is TRBV6-6, with a weak D call TRBD2 (6 bases). Germline V CDR1 and CDR2: MNHNY, SVGAGI (reference sequence). The CDR3 totals 14 residues. V was shortened by 6 bases and J by 6 bases, with 18 bases between the two germline ends. The CDR3 DNA reads TGTGCCAGCAGCCACGGAGGGACGCTAAGCGAGCAGTACTTC. Its translation is CASSHGGTLSEQYF.

This clonotype was observed at least ten times. The rearrangement joins TRBV10-3 to TRBJ1-2, with D possibly matching TRBD1 (5 bases). The CDR3 runs to 15 residues. Between the trimmed V and J ends, which lost 0 bases and 7 bases, there was a span of 15 bases. Germline V gives CDR1 ENHRY, CDR2 SYGVKD. The CDR3 nucleotides are TGTGCCATCAGTGAGTCGCACAGGCAACCCCGTGGCTACACCTTC. Protein sequence: CAISESHRQPRGYTF.

The gene calls are TRBV5-5 and TRBJ1-5; no firm D call. The germline V and J ends were trimmed by 1 base and 0 bases, with 5 bases remaining between them. The CDR3 consists of 14 residues. CDR1 is SGHKS and CDR2 is YYEKEE in the germline V gene (reference sequence). Here the CDR3 DNA reads TGTGCCAGCAGCTTGCTGGTTAGCAATCAGCCCCAGCATTTT. Translated: CASSLLVSNQPQHF.

This clonotype turned up a few times. The J gene is TRBJ2-7, the V gene TRBV5-1, with TRBD2 as a possible D gene (7 bases). Germline CDR1 SGHRS, CDR2 YFSETQ. The CDR3 has 16 amino acids. V was pared by 4 bases and J by 1 base, with 18 bases between. Written as DNA, the CDR3 is TGCGCCAGCAGCCTGCTTGCGGGGGCCACTTCCTACGAGCAGTACTTC. Its protein product is CASSLLAGATSYEQYF.

This sequence joins TRBV6-2 or TRBV6-3 and TRBJ2-7; 10 bases line up with TRBD1. The ends lost 5 bases at V and 6 bases at J; junction bases unmatched: 10. The CDR3 is made up of 15 amino acids. Germline-derived CDR1 and CDR2 are MNHEY and SVGEGT. The CDR3 spells CASSPVGQGVSEQYF. CDR3 nucleotide sequence: TGTGCCAGCAGTCCGGTTGGACAGGGGGTCTCCGAGCAGTACTTC.

This clonotype was seen a handful of times. The chain couples TRBV20-1 to TRBJ1-1; D gene ambiguous. The CDR3 consists of 14 residues. CDR1 is DFQATT and CDR2 is SNEGSKA in the germline V gene (reference sequence). V was pared by 0 bases and J by 6 bases, with 14 bases between. The CDR3 coding sequence is TGCAGTGCTAGAGACCCCGCGACCTGGGCTGAAGCTTTCTTT. Translation gives CSARDPATWAEAFF.

As concerns this clonotype: The junction does not match germline at one end; this may be a read error. This chain connects TRBV18 to TRBJ2-5; no reliable D call. This CDR3 comprises 13 residues. The germline V gene has CDR1 KGHSH and CDR2 LQKENI. CDR3 DNA sequence: TGTGCCAGCTCACCTTTGGATCAAGAGGCCCAGTACTTC. This sequence encodes CASSPLDQEAQYF.

The genes are TRBV4-3 and TRBJ2-7; TRBD2 agrees at 15 bases. Germline lookup yields CDR1 LGHNA and CDR2 YSLEER. The CDR3 runs 21 residues. V shed 4 bases, J shed 2 bases, and the junction held 18 bases outside the gene matches. The chain's CDR3 is CASSRIYSKGLAGGPPYEQYF. The CDR3 nucleotides read TGCGCCAGCAGCCGAATATATTCGAAAGGACTAGCGGGAGGGCCTCCCTACGAGCAGTACTTC.

This clonotype was observed at least ten times. J is TRBJ2-3 and V is TRBV30; D might be TRBD2 (6 bases). CDR3 length: 16 amino acids. V was clipped by 0 bases and J by 2 bases, with 15 bases between them. The germline gives CDR1 GTSNPN, CDR2 SVGIG (reference sequence). CDR3 amino acids: CAWSVRRGRITDTQYF. CDR3 in DNA: TGTGCCTGGAGTGTACGACGGGGGAGAATCACAGATACGCAGTATTTT.

In this sample, this clonotype turned up a few times. The genes are TRBV9 and TRBJ2-1; a possible D gene is TRBD2 (7 bases). CDR1 and CDR2 (germline): SGDLS, YYNGEE. The CDR3 covers 16 residues. V shed 1 base and J shed 4 bases, with 15 bases lying between them. The CDR3 region is CASSVKGVAGYNEQFF. The DNA of the CDR3 is TGTGCCAGCAGCGTAAAGGGGGTAGCGGGTTACAATGAGCAGTTCTTC.

V and J are TRBV5-1 and TRBJ1-6, with D perhaps TRBD1 (6 bases). The CDR3 has 15 residues. In germline, CDR1 is SGHRS, CDR2 YFSETQ. Deletions cut 3 bases from V and 6 bases from J, with 13 bases between. Here the CDR3 DNA reads TGCGCCAGCAGCTCGAACGGGGGCATTAATTCACCCCTCCACTTT. Translated: CASSSNGGINSPLHF.

The CDR3 is CASSLARAHRELFF. The DNA for the CDR3 is TGTGCCAGCAGTTTAGCCAGGGCGCACCGGGAGCTGTTTTTT. The rearrangement joins TRBV12-3 or TRBV12-4 to TRBJ2-2; a possible D gene is TRBD1 (5 bases). V was clipped by 0 bases and J by 9 bases, with 11 bases between them. The CDR3 contains 14 residues.

V gene TRBV2 combines with J gene TRBJ2-7; D is perhaps TRBD1 (6 bases). The CDR3 has 13 residues. Deletions cut 9 bases from V and 2 bases from J, with 14 bases between. Germline CDR1 reads SNHLY; CDR2 reads FYNNEI. CDR3: CARRTASTYEQYF. CDR3 sequence (DNA): TGTGCCAGGAGGACAGCGTCTACCTACGAGCAGTACTTC.